This TCR beta chain was captured by sequencing in a study of T cells after yellow fever vaccination. Study results and caveats: Overall, a small share of clonotypes was seen in both CD4 and CD8 compartments. A weaker but faster secondary response was observed, peaking on day 5 versus 15.

Deletions cut 3 bases from V and 0 bases from J, with 9 bases between. This CDR3 contains 14 residues. Germline V CDR1 and CDR2: DFQATT, SNEGSKA (reference sequence). This clonotype was recorded a few times. The target antigen is unknown. TCRdb re-derived calls from the 5' RACE reads in MiXCR, one entry per CDR3 protein. In the table there are 400,000 to 650,000 distinct CDR3 sequences, roughly a fifth of which are singletons. This sequence joins TRBV20-1 and TRBJ2-1, with D tentatively TRBD2 (6 bases). This clonotype was obtained from a young man who received the YFV17D yellow fever vaccine. Sequenced material: PBMCs, taken about 21 days after the first yellow fever vaccination. The chain's CDR3 is CSASRGSSYNEQFF. The CDR3 coding sequence is TGCAGTGCTAGCCGGGGGTCCTCCTACAATGAGCAGTTCTTC.